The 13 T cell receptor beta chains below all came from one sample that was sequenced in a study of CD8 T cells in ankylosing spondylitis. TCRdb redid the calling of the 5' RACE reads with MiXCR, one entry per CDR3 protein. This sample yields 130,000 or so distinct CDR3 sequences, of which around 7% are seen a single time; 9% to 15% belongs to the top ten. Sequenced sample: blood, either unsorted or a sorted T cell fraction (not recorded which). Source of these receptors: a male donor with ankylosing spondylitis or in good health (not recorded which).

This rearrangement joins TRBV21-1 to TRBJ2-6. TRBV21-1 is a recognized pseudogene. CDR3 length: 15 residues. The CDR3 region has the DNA TGTGCCAGTGGATCTGGAAACTCTGGGGCCAACGTCCTGACTTTC. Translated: CASGSGNSGANVLTF.

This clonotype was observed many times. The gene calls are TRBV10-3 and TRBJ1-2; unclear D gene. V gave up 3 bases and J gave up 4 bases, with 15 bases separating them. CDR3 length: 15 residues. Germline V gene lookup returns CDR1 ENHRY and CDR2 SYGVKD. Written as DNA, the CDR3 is TGTGCCATCAGTGAAAGGACGGAGACGAGCTATGGCTACACCTTC. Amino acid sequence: CAISERTETSYGYTF.

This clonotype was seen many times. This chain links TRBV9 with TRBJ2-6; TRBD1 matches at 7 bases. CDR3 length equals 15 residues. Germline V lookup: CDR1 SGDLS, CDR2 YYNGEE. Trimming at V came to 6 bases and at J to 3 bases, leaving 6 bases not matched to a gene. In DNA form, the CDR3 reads TGTGCCAGCACCCGGGACAGTTTTGGGGCCAACGTCCTGACTTTC. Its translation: CASTRDSFGANVLTF.

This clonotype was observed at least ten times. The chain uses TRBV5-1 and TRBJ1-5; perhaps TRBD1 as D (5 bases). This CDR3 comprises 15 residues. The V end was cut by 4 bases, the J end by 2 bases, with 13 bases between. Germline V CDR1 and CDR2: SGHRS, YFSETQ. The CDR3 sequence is CASSPNGGGNQPQHF. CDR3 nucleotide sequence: TGCGCCAGCAGCCCTAACGGGGGTGGCAATCAGCCCCAGCATTTT.

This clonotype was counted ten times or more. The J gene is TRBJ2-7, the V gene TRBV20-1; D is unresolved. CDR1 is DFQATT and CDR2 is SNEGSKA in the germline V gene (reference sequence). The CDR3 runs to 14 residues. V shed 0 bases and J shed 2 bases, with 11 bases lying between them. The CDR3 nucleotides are TGCAGTGCTAGAGATCTGGCCGGTCCCTACGAGCAGTACTTC. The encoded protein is CSARDLAGPYEQYF.

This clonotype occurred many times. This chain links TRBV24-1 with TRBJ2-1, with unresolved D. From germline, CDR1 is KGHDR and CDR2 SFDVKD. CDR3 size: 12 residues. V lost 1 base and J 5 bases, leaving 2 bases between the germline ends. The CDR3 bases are TGTGCCACCAGTGATTTTCACAATGAGCAGTTCTTC. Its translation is CATSDFHNEQFF.

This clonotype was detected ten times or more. The CDR3 DNA reads TGCAGTTGGACTCATCCGGTGGCAGATACGCAGTATTTT. Translating gives CSWTHPVADTQYF. This chain joins TRBV20-1 and TRBJ2-3; weak D call: TRBD2 (5 bases). Germline assignment: CDR1 DFQATT and CDR2 SNEGSKA (reference sequence). Trimming took off 8 bases at V and 4 bases at J, with 16 bases between the two ends. The CDR3 length is 13 residues.

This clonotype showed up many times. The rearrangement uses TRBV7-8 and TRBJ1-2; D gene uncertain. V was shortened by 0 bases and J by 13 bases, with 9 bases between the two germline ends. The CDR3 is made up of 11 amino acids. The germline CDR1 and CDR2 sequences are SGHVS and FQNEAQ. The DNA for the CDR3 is TGTGCCAGCAGCTTAGCTATCCCTCTCACCTTC. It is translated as CASSLAIPLTF.

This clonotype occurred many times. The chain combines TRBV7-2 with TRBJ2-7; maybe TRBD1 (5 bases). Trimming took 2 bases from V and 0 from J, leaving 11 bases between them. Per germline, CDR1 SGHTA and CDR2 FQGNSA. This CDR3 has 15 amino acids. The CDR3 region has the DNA TGTGCCAGCAGCTTACAGGGCAGTATCTCCTACGAGCAGTACTTC. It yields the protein CASSLQGSISYEQYF.

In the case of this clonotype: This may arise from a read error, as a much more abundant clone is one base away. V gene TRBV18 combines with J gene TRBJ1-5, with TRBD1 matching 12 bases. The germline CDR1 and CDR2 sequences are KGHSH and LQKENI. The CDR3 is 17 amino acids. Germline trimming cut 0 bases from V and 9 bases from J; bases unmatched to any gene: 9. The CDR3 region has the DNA TGTGCCAGCTCACCACCTGGGACAGGGGGCCTCTCTCGGCCCCAGCATTTT. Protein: CASSPPGTGGLSRPQHF.

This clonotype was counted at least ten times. The CDR3 sequence: CAISESYPQDISYNEQFF. As DNA, the CDR3 is TGTGCCATCAGTGAGTCTTACCCACAGGACATCTCCTACAATGAGCAGTTCTTC. This sequence joins TRBV10-3 and TRBJ2-1, with D possibly being TRBD1 (5 bases). V gave up 0 bases and J gave up 0 bases, with 15 bases separating them. CDR1 is ENHRY and CDR2 is SYGVKD in the germline V gene. This CDR3 contains 18 residues.

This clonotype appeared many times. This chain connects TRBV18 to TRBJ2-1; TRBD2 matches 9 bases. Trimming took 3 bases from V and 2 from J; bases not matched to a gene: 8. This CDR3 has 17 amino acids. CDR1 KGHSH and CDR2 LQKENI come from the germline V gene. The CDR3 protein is CASSPLTSGDTYNEQFF. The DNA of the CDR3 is TGTGCCAGCTCACCGCTGACTAGCGGAGACACCTACAATGAGCAGTTCTTC.

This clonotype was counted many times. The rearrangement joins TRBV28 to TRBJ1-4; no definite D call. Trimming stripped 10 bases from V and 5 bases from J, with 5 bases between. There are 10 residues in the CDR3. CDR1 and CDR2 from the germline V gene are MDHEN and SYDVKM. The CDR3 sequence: CATQNEKLFF. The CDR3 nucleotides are TGTGCCACCCAGAATGAAAAACTGTTTTTT. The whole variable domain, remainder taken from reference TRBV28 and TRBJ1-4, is DVKVTQSSRYLVKRTGEKVFLECVQDMDHENMFWYRQDPGLGLRLIYFSYDVKMKEKGDIPEGYSVSREKKERFSLILESASTNQTSMYLCATQNEKLFFGSGTQLSVL.